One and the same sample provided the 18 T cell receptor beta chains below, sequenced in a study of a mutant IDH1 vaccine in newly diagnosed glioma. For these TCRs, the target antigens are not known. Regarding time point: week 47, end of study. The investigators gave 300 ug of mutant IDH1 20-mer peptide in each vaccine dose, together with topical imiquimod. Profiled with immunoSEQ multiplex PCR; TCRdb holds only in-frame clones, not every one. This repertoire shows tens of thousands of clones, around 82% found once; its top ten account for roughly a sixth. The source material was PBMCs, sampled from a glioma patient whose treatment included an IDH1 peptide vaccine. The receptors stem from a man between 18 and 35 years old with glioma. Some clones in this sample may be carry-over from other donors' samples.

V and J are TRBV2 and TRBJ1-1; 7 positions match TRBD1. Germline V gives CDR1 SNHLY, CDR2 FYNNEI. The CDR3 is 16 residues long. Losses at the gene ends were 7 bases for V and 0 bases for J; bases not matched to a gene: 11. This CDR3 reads CASTLGQVKMNTEAFF. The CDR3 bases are TGTGCCAGCACCCTAGGACAGGTTAAAATGAACACTGAAGCTTTCTTT.

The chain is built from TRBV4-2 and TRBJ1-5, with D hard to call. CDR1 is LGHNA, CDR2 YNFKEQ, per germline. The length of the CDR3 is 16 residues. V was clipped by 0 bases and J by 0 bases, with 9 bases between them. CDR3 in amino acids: CASSQESGYSNQPQHF. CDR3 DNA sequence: TGTGCCAGCAGCCAAGAATCCGGGTATAGCAATCAGCCCCAGCATTTT.

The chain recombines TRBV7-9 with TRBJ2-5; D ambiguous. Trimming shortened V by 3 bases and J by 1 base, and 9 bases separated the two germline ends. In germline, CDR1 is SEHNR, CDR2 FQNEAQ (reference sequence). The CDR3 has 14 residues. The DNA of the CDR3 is TGTGCCAGCAGCTTTTCACTACGCCAAGAGACCCAGTACTTC. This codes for CASSFSLRQETQYF.

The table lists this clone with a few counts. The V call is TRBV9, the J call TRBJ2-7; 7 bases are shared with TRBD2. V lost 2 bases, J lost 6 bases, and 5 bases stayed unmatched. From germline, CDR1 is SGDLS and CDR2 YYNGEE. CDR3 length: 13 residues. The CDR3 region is CASSVMTSSEQYF. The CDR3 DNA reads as TGTGCCAGCAGCGTGATGACTAGCAGCGAGCAGTACTTC.

The CDR3 loop is CSVEDLGLAGVTDTQYF. The CDR3, as DNA: TGCAGCGTTGAAGATCTGGGACTAGCGGGGGTCACAGATACGCAGTATTTT. The chain uses TRBV29-1 and TRBJ2-3; 14 bases agree with TRBD2. In germline, CDR1 is SQVTM, CDR2 ANQGSEA. V shed 0 bases and J 2 bases; nucleotides not matched to a gene: 4. The CDR3 loop spans 17 amino acids.

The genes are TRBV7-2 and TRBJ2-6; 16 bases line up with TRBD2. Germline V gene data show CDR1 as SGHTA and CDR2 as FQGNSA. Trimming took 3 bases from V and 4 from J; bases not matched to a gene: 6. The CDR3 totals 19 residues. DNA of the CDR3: TGTGCCAGCAGCTTCACGGGACTAGCGGGGGGGCGCGGGGCCAACGTCCTGACTTTC. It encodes CASSFTGLAGGRGANVLTF.

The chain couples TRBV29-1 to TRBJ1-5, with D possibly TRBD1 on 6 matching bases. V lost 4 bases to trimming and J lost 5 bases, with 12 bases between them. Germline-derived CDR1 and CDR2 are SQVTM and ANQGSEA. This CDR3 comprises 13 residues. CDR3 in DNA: TGCAGCGTTGGACAGGCAGGGGATCAGCCCCAGCATTTT. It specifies CSVGQAGDQPQHF.

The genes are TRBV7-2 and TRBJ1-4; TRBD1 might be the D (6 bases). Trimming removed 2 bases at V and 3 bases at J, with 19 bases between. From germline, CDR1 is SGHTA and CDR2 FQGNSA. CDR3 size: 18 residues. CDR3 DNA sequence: TGTGCCAGCAGCTTAACCGGGGGCTCGATAGTATCTAATGAAAAACTGTTTTTT. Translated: CASSLTGGSIVSNEKLFF.

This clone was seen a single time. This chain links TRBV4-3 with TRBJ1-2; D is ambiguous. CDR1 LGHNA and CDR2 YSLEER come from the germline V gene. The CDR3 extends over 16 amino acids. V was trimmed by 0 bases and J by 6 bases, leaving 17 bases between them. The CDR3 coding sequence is TGCGCCAGCAGCCAAGATCAGACCTACCTGTTCCATGGCTACACCTTC. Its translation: CASSQDQTYLFHGYTF.

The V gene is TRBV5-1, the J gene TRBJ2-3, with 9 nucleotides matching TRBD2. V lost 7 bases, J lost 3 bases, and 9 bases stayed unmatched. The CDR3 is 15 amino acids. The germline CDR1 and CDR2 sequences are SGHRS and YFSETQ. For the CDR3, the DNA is TGCGCCAGCGCGAAGGGACTAGCAGGGACAGATACGCAGTATTTT. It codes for CASAKGLAGTDTQYF.

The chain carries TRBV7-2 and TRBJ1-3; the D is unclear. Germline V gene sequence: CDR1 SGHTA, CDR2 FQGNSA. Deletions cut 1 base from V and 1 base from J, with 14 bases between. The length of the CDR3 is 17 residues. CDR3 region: CASSLGGSSHSGNTIYF. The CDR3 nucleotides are TGTGCCAGCAGCTTAGGTGGCAGCAGTCATTCTGGAAACACCATATATTTT.

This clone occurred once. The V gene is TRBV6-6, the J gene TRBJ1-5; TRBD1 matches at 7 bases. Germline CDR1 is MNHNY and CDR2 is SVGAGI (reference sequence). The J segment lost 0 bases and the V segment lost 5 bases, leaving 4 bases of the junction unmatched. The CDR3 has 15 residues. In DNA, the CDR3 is TGTGCCAGCAGTGACAGGGATGGTAGCAATCAGCCCCAGCATTTT. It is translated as CASSDRDGSNQPQHF.

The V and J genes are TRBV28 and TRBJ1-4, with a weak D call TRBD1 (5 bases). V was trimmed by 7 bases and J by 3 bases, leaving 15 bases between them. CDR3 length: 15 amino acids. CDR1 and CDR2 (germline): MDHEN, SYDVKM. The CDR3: CASTKLRGPNEKLFF. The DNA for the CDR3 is TGTGCCAGCACTAAACTGAGGGGTCCTAATGAAAAACTGTTTTTT.

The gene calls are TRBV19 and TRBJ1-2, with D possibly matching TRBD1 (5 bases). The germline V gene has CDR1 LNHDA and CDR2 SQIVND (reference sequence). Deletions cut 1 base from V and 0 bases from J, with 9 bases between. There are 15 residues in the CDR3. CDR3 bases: TGTGCCAGTAGTATAGTTGGGACTCCTAACTATGGCTACACCTTC. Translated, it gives CASSIVGTPNYGYTF. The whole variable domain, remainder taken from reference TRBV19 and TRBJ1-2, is DGGITQSPKYLFRKEGQNVTLSCEQNLNHDAMYWYRQDPGQGLRLIYYSQIVNDFQKGDIAEGYSVSREKKESFPLTVTSAQKNPTAFYLCASSIVGTPNYGYTFGSGTRLTVV.

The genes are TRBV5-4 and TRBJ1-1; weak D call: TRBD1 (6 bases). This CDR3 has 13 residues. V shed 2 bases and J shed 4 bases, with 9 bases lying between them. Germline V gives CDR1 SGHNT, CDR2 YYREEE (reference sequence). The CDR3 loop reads CASSFRGGTEAFF. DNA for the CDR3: TGTGCCAGCAGCTTCAGAGGGGGCACTGAAGCTTTCTTT.

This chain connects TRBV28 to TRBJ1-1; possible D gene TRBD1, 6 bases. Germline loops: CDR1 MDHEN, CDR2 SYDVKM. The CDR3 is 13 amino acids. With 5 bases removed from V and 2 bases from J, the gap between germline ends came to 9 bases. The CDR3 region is CASSETGNTEAFF. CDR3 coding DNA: TGTGCCAGCAGTGAGACAGGTAACACTGAAGCTTTCTTT.

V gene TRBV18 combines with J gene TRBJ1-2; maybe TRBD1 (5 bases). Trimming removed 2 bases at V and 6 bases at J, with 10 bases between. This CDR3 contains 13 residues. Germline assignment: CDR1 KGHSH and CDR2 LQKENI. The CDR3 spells CASSPDSTNGYTF. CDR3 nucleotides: TGTGCCAGCTCACCAGACAGTACTAATGGCTACACCTTC.

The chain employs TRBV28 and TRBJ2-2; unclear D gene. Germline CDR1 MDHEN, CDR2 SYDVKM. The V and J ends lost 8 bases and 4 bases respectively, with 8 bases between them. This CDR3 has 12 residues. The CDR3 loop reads CASGSATGELFF. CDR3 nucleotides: TGTGCCAGCGGCTCCGCCACCGGGGAGCTGTTTTTT.